A single sample gave rise to the 27 T cell receptor beta chains below, sequenced in a study of OX40 agonist ivuxolimab in advanced cancers. Sequencing used immunoSEQ multiplex PCR; TCRdb keeps in-frame clones, though not all of them. The sample consists of tens of thousands of clones, around nine tenths of them appearing once. Specimen: CD4+ or CD8+ T cells sorted from blood, collected in a trial of the OX40 agonist ivuxolimab. The receptor set was obtained from an adult with an advanced solid tumor such as melanoma, head and neck, liver or kidney cancer.

J is TRBJ2-3 and V is TRBV10-3; possibly TRBD1 or TRBD2 for D (5 bases each). This CDR3 spans 15 amino acids. V gave up 4 bases and J gave up 5 bases, with 16 bases separating them. Germline-derived CDR1 and CDR2 are ENHRY and SYGVKD. CDR3 in amino acids: CAISAAGTRLDTQYF. The DNA for the CDR3 is TGTGCCATCAGTGCCGCCGGGACCCGCTTAGATACGCAGTATTTT.

The J gene is TRBJ2-7, the V gene TRBV19, with D tentatively TRBD1 (7 bases). V was shortened by 11 bases and J by 2 bases, with 19 bases between the two germline ends. Germline loops: CDR1 LNHDA, CDR2 SQIVND (reference sequence). The length of the CDR3 is 14 residues. The CDR3 DNA follows: TGTGCCTCCCGGCAGGGGGGCGCCCCCTACGAGCAGTACTTC. As protein: CASRQGGAPYEQYF.

CDR3 loop: CASTSTGGIGNTIYF. CDR3 nucleotides: TGTGCCAGCACCTCGACAGGGGGTATTGGAAACACCATATATTTT. The genes are TRBV6-5 and TRBJ1-3; 9 bases are a match to TRBD1. The CDR3 sequence is 15 residues long. The junction had 7 bases not matched to a gene; V was cut back by 7 bases and J by 3 bases. Germline CDR1 and CDR2: MNHEY and SVGAGI.

The chain couples TRBV18 to TRBJ1-2; D gene uncertain. V lost 4 bases and J 0 bases, leaving 15 bases between the germline ends. Germline V CDR1 and CDR2: KGHSH, LQKENI. The CDR3 loop spans 16 amino acids. The CDR3 sequence: CASSLSGMETNYGYTF. The CDR3 nucleotides are TGTGCCAGCTCACTATCCGGGATGGAGACTAACTATGGCTACACCTTC.

This clone was seen once. The CDR3 DNA sequence: TGTGCCAGCAGTAGCGGGATTAGCTCCTACAATGAGCAGTTCTTC. This encodes CASSSGISSYNEQFF. The gene calls are TRBV6-1 and TRBJ2-1; TRBD2 agrees at 7 bases. With V trimmed by 5 bases and J by 0 bases, 4 bases remained unmatched. The CDR3 is 15 amino acids. Looked up from germline, CDR1 is MNHNS and CDR2 is SASEGT.

This clone was observed a single time. The rearrangement uses TRBV27 and TRBJ1-5; 7 bases map to TRBD1. The CDR3 runs 20 residues. J gave up 0 bases and V 2 bases, and 16 bases lay outside the gene matches. The germline V gene has CDR1 MNHEY and CDR2 SMNVEV (reference sequence). CDR3 region: CASSLTPPGTDYSSNQPQHF. The CDR3, as DNA: TGTGCCAGCAGTTTAACCCCCCCCGGGACAGACTATAGTAGCAATCAGCCCCAGCATTTT.

V is TRBV7-6 and J is TRBJ1-2; D is undetermined. CDR1 and CDR2 from the germline V gene are SGHVS and FNYEAQ. Trimming took 1 base from V and 0 from J, leaving 6 bases between them. This CDR3 region has 14 residues. DNA for the CDR3: TGTGCCAGCAGCTTAGGGAACTCTAACTATGGCTACACCTTC. Its protein product is CASSLGNSNYGYTF.

The chain is built from TRBV7-8 and TRBJ2-3; D possibly corresponds to TRBD2 (5 bases). The V end was cut by 1 base, the J end by 5 bases, with 16 bases between. This CDR3 has 16 amino acids. Germline CDR1 and CDR2: SGHVS and FQNEAQ. The CDR3 DNA follows: TGTGCCAGCAGCTTAGGCGTGATATTTGCGGGAGATACGCAGTATTTT. Protein product: CASSLGVIFAGDTQYF.

The chain joins TRBV6-5 to TRBJ2-1; D not certain. V was pared by 8 bases and J by 4 bases, with 15 bases between. The CDR3 sequence is 14 residues long. CDR1 MNHEY and CDR2 SVGAGI come from the germline V gene. This CDR3 is CASLGPPSYNEQFF. The CDR3 DNA follows: TGTGCCAGCCTCGGCCCTCCATCTTACAATGAGCAGTTCTTC.

The chain joins TRBV5-4 to TRBJ2-7; 11 bases fit TRBD2. The V gene end was trimmed by 4 bases and the J gene end by 7 bases; junction bases not matched to a gene: 19. The CDR3 is made up of 18 amino acids. CDR1 and CDR2 from the germline V gene are SGHNT and YYREEE (reference sequence). This chain's CDR3 is CASSPLGLAGGRLGEQYF. CDR3 in DNA: TGTGCCAGCAGCCCCCTGGGATTAGCGGGAGGGCGCCTCGGGGAGCAGTACTTC.

V gene TRBV18 combines with J gene TRBJ2-2; D uncertain. Germline V lookup: CDR1 KGHSH, CDR2 LQKENI. The CDR3 contains 14 residues. V lost 5 bases, J lost 1 base, and 8 bases lay in between. The CDR3 nucleotides are TGTGCCAGCTCAGCCAACAAGAACACCGGGGAGCTGTTTTTT. Translated: CASSANKNTGELFF.

The chain uses TRBV9 and TRBJ2-1, with TRBD1 matching 11 bases. Looked up from germline, CDR1 is SGDLS and CDR2 is YYNGEE. V gave up 0 bases and J gave up 0 bases; unmatched junction bases: 2. The CDR3 extends over 17 amino acids. The CDR3 spells CASSVGGTGGSYNEQFF. The CDR3 bases are TGTGCCAGCAGCGTAGGCGGGACAGGGGGCTCCTACAATGAGCAGTTCTTC.

V is TRBV2 and J is TRBJ2-2; tentatively, D is TRBD2 (6 bases). Trimming took 8 bases from V and 5 from J, leaving 15 bases between them. This CDR3 is built from 14 residues. Per the germline V gene, CDR1 is SNHLY and CDR2 is FYNNEI. CDR3 sequence reads: CASSGLEGTGELFF. CDR3 nucleotide sequence: TGTGCCAGCTCGGGGTTGGAGGGGACCGGGGAGCTGTTTTTT.

The V call is TRBV30, the J call TRBJ1-2; D remains ambiguous. Germline values: CDR1 GTSNPN, CDR2 SVGIG (reference sequence). The CDR3 contains 13 residues. With 7 bases removed from V and 5 bases from J, the gap between germline ends came to 17 bases. CDR3 loop: CASNPQARYGYTF. The CDR3 region has the DNA TGTGCCTCTAATCCCCAAGCGCGTTATGGCTACACCTTC.

As concerns this clone: This sample also contains other DNA sequences that code for the same CDR3. The chain uses TRBV6-6 and TRBJ1-1; D unresolved. V lost 2 bases and J lost 0, with 4 bases in between. There are 13 residues in the CDR3. Germline assignment: CDR1 MNHNY and CDR2 SVGAGI (reference sequence). CDR3 sequence (DNA): TGTGCCAGCAGTTACACCGTGAACACTGAAGCTTTCTTT. Translated, it gives CASSYTVNTEAFF.

The chain carries TRBV18 and TRBJ2-2, with TRBD1 matching 8 bases. CDR3 length: 14 residues. Germline V lookup: CDR1 KGHSH, CDR2 LQKENI. J lost 4 bases, V lost 6 bases, and 4 bases had no gene match. The CDR3 region has the DNA TGTGCCAGCTCCGTGGACAGGGCCACCGGGGAGCTGTTTTTT. Residues: CASSVDRATGELFF.

The rearrangement links TRBV11-2 to TRBJ2-2, with a possible D match to TRBD1 (5 bases). In germline, CDR1 is SGHAT, CDR2 FQNNGV. This CDR3 contains 13 residues. Trimming removed 3 bases from V and 6 bases from J, with 8 bases in between. The CDR3, as DNA: TGTGCCAGCAGCTTCAGGGTGGCCGGGGAGCTGTTTTTT. Translated, it gives CASSFRVAGELFF.

J is TRBJ2-4 and V is TRBV19; 12 positions agree with TRBD1. This CDR3 contains 19 residues. The J segment lost 1 base and the V segment lost 4 bases, leaving 11 bases of the junction unmatched. Germline V CDR1 and CDR2: LNHDA, SQIVND (reference sequence). CDR3 loop: CASSKGQGANRKAKNIQYF. CDR3 bases: TGTGCCAGTAGTAAGGGACAGGGGGCCAATCGGAAGGCCAAAAACATTCAGTACTTC. Variable domain in full (rest from reference TRBV19 and TRBJ2-4): DGGITQSPKYLFRKEGQNVTLSCEQNLNHDAMYWYRQDPGQGLRLIYYSQIVNDFQKGDIAEGYSVSREKKESFPLTVTSAQKNPTAFYLCASSKGQGANRKAKNIQYFGAGTRLSVL.

V gene TRBV4-1 combines with J gene TRBJ2-5; TRBD1 matches at 7 bases. Germline V CDR1 and CDR2: MGHRA, YSYEKL. V trimming: 2 bases; J trimming: 7 bases; junction bases outside the gene matches: 16. This CDR3 region has 17 residues. In DNA form, the CDR3 reads TGCGCCAGCAGCCAACGTACCGGGACAGACCAATCTGGGACCCAGTACTTC. Residues: CASSQRTGTDQSGTQYF.

In the case of this clone: Other nucleotide sequences in the sample specify the same CDR3. V usage is TRBV29-1 and J usage is TRBJ2-6; D is ambiguous. V lost 4 bases and J lost 0, with 4 bases in between. The CDR3 consists of 13 residues. CDR1 SQVTM and CDR2 ANQGSEA come from the germline V gene. The CDR3 sequence is CSVAFSGANVLTF. DNA of the CDR3: TGCAGCGTTGCTTTCTCTGGGGCCAACGTCCTGACTTTC. The whole variable domain, remainder taken from reference TRBV29-1 and TRBJ2-6, is SAVISQKPSRDICQRGTSLTIQCQVDSQVTMMFWYRQQPGQSLTLIATANQGSEATYESGFVIDKFPISRPNLTFSTLTVSNMSPEDSSIYLCSVAFSGANVLTFGAGSRLTVL.

The rearrangement uses TRBV30 and TRBJ1-5; possibly TRBD1 for D (6 bases). The germline CDR1 and CDR2 sequences are GTSNPN and SVGIG (reference sequence). CDR3 length equals 13 residues. Trimming removed 3 bases from V and 7 bases from J, with 13 bases in between. CDR3 sequence: CAWSRGGGQPQHF. CDR3 bases: TGTGCCTGGAGCAGGGGAGGTGGGCAGCCCCAGCATTTT.

The chain combines TRBV18 with TRBJ2-1, with 7 bases that match TRBD2. The CDR3 runs 16 residues. J was trimmed by 0 bases and V by 3 bases; bases with no gene match: 5. Per germline, CDR1 KGHSH and CDR2 LQKENI. This CDR3 is CASSPGGSLSYNEQFF. CDR3 sequence (DNA): TGTGCCAGCTCACCCGGCGGGAGCCTCTCCTACAATGAGCAGTTCTTC.

This sequence joins TRBV19 and TRBJ1-1; unclear D gene. This CDR3 is 14 amino acids long. The germline V gene has CDR1 LNHDA and CDR2 SQIVND (reference sequence). V was cut by 7 bases and J by 1 base, with 13 bases left in between. CDR3 loop: CASTPGPSNTEAFF. The CDR3 DNA is TGTGCCAGTACCCCCGGGCCTTCGAACACTGAAGCTTTCTTT.

V gene TRBV7-9 combines with J gene TRBJ1-6, with D possibly matching TRBD1 (6 bases). The CDR3 extends over 15 amino acids. Trimming removed 5 bases at V and 10 bases at J, with 18 bases between. Germline CDR1 and CDR2: SEHNR and FQNEAQ (reference sequence). Here the CDR3 reads CASSPVTGIYSPLHF. The DNA for the CDR3 is TGTGCCAGCAGCCCCGTAACAGGGATATACTCACCCCTCCACTTT.

CDR3 coding DNA: TGTGCCAGCACCCCCTTAGCGGGAGGGCCCCACGAGCAGTACTTC. As protein: CASTPLAGGPHEQYF. J is TRBJ2-7 and V is TRBV6-1, with 11 bases lining up with TRBD2. CDR1 and CDR2 from the germline V gene are MNHNS and SASEGT. The V and J ends lost 7 bases and 5 bases, in that order; junction bases with no gene match: 10. This CDR3 has 15 residues.

The V call is TRBV13, the J call TRBJ1-1; no firm D call. Trimming took off 5 bases at V and 0 bases at J, with 7 bases between the two ends. This CDR3 region has 13 residues. Germline CDR1 reads PRHDT; CDR2 reads FYEKMQ (reference sequence). CDR3 in DNA: TGTGCCAGCAGCCCCGAGCTGAACACTGAAGCTTTCTTT. It is translated as CASSPELNTEAFF. Variable domain in full (rest from reference TRBV13 and TRBJ1-1): AAGVIQSPRHLIKEKRETATLKCYPIPRHDTVYWYQQGPGQDPQFLISFYEKMQSDKGSIPDRFSAQQFSDYHSELNMSSLELGDSALYFCASSPELNTEAFFGQGTRLTVV.

The V and J genes are TRBV7-9 and TRBJ2-3, with a possible D match to TRBD1 (7 bases). V lost 0 bases and J lost 11, with 27 bases in between. The CDR3 loop spans 18 amino acids. Germline V lookup: CDR1 SEHNR, CDR2 FQNEAQ (reference sequence). CDR3 DNA sequence: TGTGCCAGCAGCTTAGCGCGGTTTGAGACAGGGAGGCTCTGGAGGCAGTATTTT. Its protein is CASSLARFETGRLWRQYF.